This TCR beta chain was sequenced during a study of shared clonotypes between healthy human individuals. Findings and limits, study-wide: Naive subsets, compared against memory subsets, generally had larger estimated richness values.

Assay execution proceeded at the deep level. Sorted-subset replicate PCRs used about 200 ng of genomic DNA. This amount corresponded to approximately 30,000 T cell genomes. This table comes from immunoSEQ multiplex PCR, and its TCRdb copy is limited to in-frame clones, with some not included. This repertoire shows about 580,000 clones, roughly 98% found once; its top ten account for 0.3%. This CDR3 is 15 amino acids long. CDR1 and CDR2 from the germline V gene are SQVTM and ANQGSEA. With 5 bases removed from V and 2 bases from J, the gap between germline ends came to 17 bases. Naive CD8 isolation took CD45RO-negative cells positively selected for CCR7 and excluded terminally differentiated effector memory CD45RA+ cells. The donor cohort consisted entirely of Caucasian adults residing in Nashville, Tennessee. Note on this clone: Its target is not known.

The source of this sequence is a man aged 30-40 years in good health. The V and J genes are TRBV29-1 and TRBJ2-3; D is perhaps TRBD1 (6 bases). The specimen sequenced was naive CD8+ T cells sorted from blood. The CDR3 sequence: CSVIYQGSFTDTQYF. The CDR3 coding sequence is TGCAGCGTTATTTACCAGGGGTCTTTCACAGATACGCAGTATTTT.